These 18 T cell receptor beta chains originate from one sample sequenced in a study of shared clonotypes between healthy human individuals. Profiled with immunoSEQ multiplex PCR; TCRdb holds only in-frame clones, not every one. This table has about 2.4 million clones, more than 85% appearing once. The source material was naive CD4+ T cells from PBMCs. Subset indicated: CD45RA+ positively selected. Receptor source: a man between 18 and 35 years old in good health. Some clones in this sample may be carry-over from other donors' samples.

V and J are TRBV5-4 and TRBJ1-1; 8 nucleotides line up with TRBD1. Losses at the gene ends were 4 bases for V and 1 base for J; bases not matched to a gene: 6. The CDR3 is made up of 15 amino acids. The germline gives CDR1 SGHNT, CDR2 YYREEE (reference sequence). DNA of the CDR3: TGTGCCAGCAGCGCTCTCGGGACAGGGAACACTGAAGCTTTCTTT. This encodes CASSALGTGNTEAFF.

The genes are TRBV6-1 and TRBJ2-1; D might be TRBD2 (6 bases). Germline V CDR1 and CDR2: MNHNS, SASEGT. The V gene lost 8 bases and the J gene lost 5 bases, with 13 bases spanning the gap. The CDR3 loop spans 13 amino acids. CDR3 sequence reads: CASGLARNNEQFF. The CDR3 region has the DNA TGTGCCAGCGGGCTAGCGCGGAACAATGAGCAGTTCTTC.

The CDR3 spells CASSPGQQQETQYF. CDR3 nucleotide sequence: TGTGCCAGCTCACCGGGACAGCAACAAGAGACCCAGTACTTC. The rearrangement joins TRBV18 to TRBJ2-5; TRBD1 matches 7 bases. The germline gives CDR1 KGHSH, CDR2 LQKENI. The CDR3 is 14 amino acids. J gave up 2 bases and V 3 bases, and 3 bases lay outside the gene matches.

CDR3 sequence: CASTQGPGEETQYF. The DNA of the CDR3 is TGCGCCAGCACCCAGGGCCCTGGAGAAGAGACCCAGTACTTC. The V gene is TRBV5-1, the J gene TRBJ2-5; D may be TRBD1 (5 bases). The CDR3 length is 14 residues. Trimming stripped 6 bases from V and 3 bases from J, with 15 bases between. Per the germline V gene, CDR1 is SGHRS and CDR2 is YFSETQ. Full variable domain (remainder filled in from reference TRBV5-1 and TRBJ2-5): KAGVTQTPRYLIKTRGQQVTLSCSPISGHRSVSWYQQTPGQGLQFLFEYFSETQRNKGNFPGRFSGRQFSNSRSEMNVSTLELGDSALYLCASTQGPGEETQYFGPGTRLLVL.

V gene TRBV5-6 combines with J gene TRBJ2-7; a possible D gene is TRBD2 (7 bases). The CDR3 runs to 15 residues. The ends were cut back, 5 bases at V and 1 base at J, with 16 bases in the middle. The V gene's germline CDR1 is SGHDT and CDR2 YYEEEE. The CDR3 coding sequence is TGTGCCAGCAGTCCCAAGGGAGGGGGGTCCTACGAGCAGTACTTC. It is translated as CASSPKGGGSYEQYF.

CDR3 coding DNA: TGTGCCAGCAGCATTCCGGGACAGGGTCGGACTGAAGCTTTCTTT. Its translation: CASSIPGQGRTEAFF. The chain couples TRBV7-2 to TRBJ1-1; 9 bases map to TRBD1. This CDR3 contains 15 residues. Germline V gene lookup returns CDR1 SGHTA and CDR2 FQGNSA. V was clipped by 5 bases and J by 5 bases; unmatched bases: 9.

CDR3 sequence reads: CASSVAPATGGEDTQYF. The CDR3 DNA is TGTGCCAGCAGCGTAGCTCCCGCGACAGGGGGCGAAGATACGCAGTATTTT. The chain joins TRBV9 to TRBJ2-3, with 10 bases lining up with TRBD1. This CDR3 has 17 residues. Germline V lookup: CDR1 SGDLS, CDR2 YYNGEE. After removal of 0 bases from V and 5 bases from J, the junction contained 9 bases not matched to a gene. The full variable domain, its missing parts supplied by reference TRBV9 and TRBJ2-3, is DSGVTQTPKHLITATGQRVTLRCSPRSGDLSVYWYQQSLDQGLQFLIQYYNGEERAKGNILERFSAQQFPDLHSELNLSSLELGDSALYFCASSVAPATGGEDTQYFGPGTRLTVL.

The chain recombines TRBV5-1 with TRBJ2-5, with no clear D. CDR1 is SGHRS and CDR2 is YFSETQ in the germline V gene. Trimming took off 4 bases at V and 5 bases at J, with 12 bases between the two ends. There are 13 residues in the CDR3. The CDR3 loop is CASSPPGLETQYF. The CDR3 coding sequence is TGCGCCAGCAGCCCCCCTGGGTTGGAGACCCAGTACTTC. Supplemented by reference TRBV5-1 and TRBJ2-5, the full variable domain reads KAGVTQTPRYLIKTRGQQVTLSCSPISGHRSVSWYQQTPGQGLQFLFEYFSETQRNKGNFPGRFSGRQFSNSRSEMNVSTLELGDSALYLCASSPPGLETQYFGPGTRLLVL.

V is TRBV4-1 and J is TRBJ2-3, with 7 positions matching TRBD1. Germline V CDR1 and CDR2: MGHRA, YSYEKL. Unmatched junction bases numbered 11, after V lost 1 base and J lost 4 bases. This CDR3 region has 17 residues. The CDR3 region is CASSQGIRGTGADTQYF. The CDR3 coding sequence is TGCGCCAGCAGCCAAGGTATCAGGGGAACAGGGGCAGATACGCAGTATTTT.

Only one count was recorded for this clone. The chain joins TRBV27 to TRBJ2-3; 9 nucleotides agree with TRBD2. Germline assignment: CDR1 MNHEY and CDR2 SMNVEV (reference sequence). V was pared by 6 bases and J by 0 bases, with 10 bases of the junction left unmatched. This CDR3 contains 17 residues. The CDR3 sequence is CASRAMASGTSTDTQYF. The CDR3 DNA reads as TGTGCCAGCAGAGCCATGGCTAGCGGGACAAGCACAGATACGCAGTATTTT.

The rearrangement uses TRBV29-1 and TRBJ1-1; D perhaps matches TRBD1 (5 bases). Germline V gene lookup returns CDR1 SQVTM and CDR2 ANQGSEA. V gave up 4 bases and J gave up 0 bases, with 12 bases separating them. The CDR3 extends over 14 amino acids. Here the CDR3 DNA reads TGCAGCGTTGTAAAGGGCAGGGTGAACACTGAAGCTTTCTTT. Protein: CSVVKGRVNTEAFF.

The V gene is TRBV5-4, the J gene TRBJ2-2, with D unresolved. Germline V lookup: CDR1 SGHNT, CDR2 YYREEE (reference sequence). The CDR3 consists of 12 residues. With 6 bases removed from V and 8 bases from J, the gap between germline ends came to 11 bases. This CDR3 reads CASTAGLGELFF. The DNA of the CDR3 is TGTGCCAGCACGGCAGGTTTGGGGGAGCTGTTTTTT.

Remarks on this clone: The same CDR3 can be traced to other DNA sequences in this sample. V is TRBV28 and J is TRBJ1-2, with 8 nucleotides matching TRBD1. The J segment lost 4 bases and the V segment lost 6 bases, leaving 4 bases of the junction unmatched. This CDR3 has 13 residues. Germline V gene data show CDR1 as MDHEN and CDR2 as SYDVKM. Here the CDR3 DNA reads TGTGCCAGCAGCCCCGGGACAGGCTATGGCTACACCTTC. Translation: CASSPGTGYGYTF.

About this clone itself: Within the sample, other DNA sequences also encode this same CDR3. For the CDR3, the DNA is TGTGCCAGCAGCTTAAGGTATAACTCTTACGAGCAGTACTTC. Its translation: CASSLRYNSYEQYF. This rearrangement joins TRBV7-2 to TRBJ2-7, with D hard to call. The CDR3 loop spans 14 amino acids. Germline values: CDR1 SGHTA, CDR2 FQGNSA. Trimming cost V 2 bases and J 4 bases, with 12 bases left between them. Supplemented by reference TRBV7-2 and TRBJ2-7, the full variable domain reads GAGVSQSPSNKVTEKGKDVELRCDPISGHTALYWYRQSLGQGLEFLIYFQGNSAPDKSGLPSDRFSAERTGGSVSTLTIQRTQQEDSAVYLCASSLRYNSYEQYFGPGTRLTVT.

This sequence joins TRBV28 and TRBJ1-5, with 10 nucleotides matching TRBD1. J was trimmed by 7 bases and V by 6 bases; bases with no gene match: 9. Germline CDR1 and CDR2: MDHEN and SYDVKM. The CDR3 has 15 amino acids. Here the CDR3 reads CASSSGQGDGQPQHF. The CDR3 region has the DNA TGTGCCAGCAGCTCCGGACAGGGGGACGGCCAGCCCCAGCATTTT.

The chain joins TRBV5-1 to TRBJ2-3; 9 bases are a match to TRBD2. The germline V gene encodes CDR1 SGHRS and CDR2 YFSETQ. V was pared by 4 bases and J by 4 bases, with 10 bases of the junction left unmatched. The CDR3 runs to 16 residues. The chain's CDR3 is CASSEVAGAVADTQYF. The CDR3 coding sequence is TGCGCCAGCAGCGAAGTAGCGGGAGCAGTGGCAGATACGCAGTATTTT.

The V gene is TRBV28, the J gene TRBJ1-1, with D possibly being TRBD1 (5 bases). Trimming left V 5 bases short and J 11 bases short, with 24 bases between. This CDR3 is 15 amino acids long. Germline V gene lookup returns CDR1 MDHEN and CDR2 SYDVKM. CDR3 loop: CASSLLPPQGEGAFF. In nucleotides, the CDR3 is TGTGCCAGCAGTCTCCTCCCTCCCCAGGGTGAGGGCGCTTTCTTT.

The chain couples TRBV25-1 to TRBJ1-5; 7 nucleotides match TRBD1. V dropped 3 bases and J dropped 5; count of bases not matched to a gene: 7. This CDR3 is built from 15 residues. Germline CDR1 reads MGHDK; CDR2 reads SYGVNS. The CDR3 bases are TGTGCCAGCAGTGACCCCGGGACAGCAGATCAGCCCCAGCATTTT. It is translated as CASSDPGTADQPQHF.